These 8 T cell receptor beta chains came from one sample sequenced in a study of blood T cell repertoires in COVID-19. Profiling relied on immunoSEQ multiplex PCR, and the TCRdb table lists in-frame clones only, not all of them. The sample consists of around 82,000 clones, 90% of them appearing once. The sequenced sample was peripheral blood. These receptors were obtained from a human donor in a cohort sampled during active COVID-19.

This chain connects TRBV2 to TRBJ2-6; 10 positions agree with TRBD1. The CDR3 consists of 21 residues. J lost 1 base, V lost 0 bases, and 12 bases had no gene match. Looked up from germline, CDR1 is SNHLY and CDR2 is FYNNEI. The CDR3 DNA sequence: TGTGCCAGCAGTGAAGCGTTGGGGACAGGGGAACGTTGGTCTGGGGCCAACGTCCTGACTTTC. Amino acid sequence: CASSEALGTGERWSGANVLTF. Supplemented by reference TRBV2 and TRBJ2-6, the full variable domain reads EPEVTQTPSHQVTQMGQEVILRCVPISNHLYFYWYRQILGQKVEFLVSFYNNEISEKSEIFDDQFSVERPDGSNFTLKIRSTKLEDSAMYFCASSEALGTGERWSGANVLTFGAGSRLTVL.

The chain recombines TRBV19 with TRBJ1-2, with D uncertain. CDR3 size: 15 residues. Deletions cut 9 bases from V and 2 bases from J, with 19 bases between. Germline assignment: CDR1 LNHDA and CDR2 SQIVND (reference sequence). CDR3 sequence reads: CASRKLELKNYGYTF. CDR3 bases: TGTGCCAGCCGTAAGCTTGAGCTGAAAAACTATGGCTACACCTTC.

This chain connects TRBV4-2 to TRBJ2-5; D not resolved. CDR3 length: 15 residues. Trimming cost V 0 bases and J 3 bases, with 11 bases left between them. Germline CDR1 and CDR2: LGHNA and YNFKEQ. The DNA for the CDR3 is TGTGCCAGCAGCCAAGAGTGGCAGAGGAAAGAGACCCAGTACTTC. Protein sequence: CASSQEWQRKETQYF.

For the CDR3, the DNA is TGTGCCAGCAGTGAAAATATGAGCAATCAGCCCCAGCATTTT. This gives the protein CASSENMSNQPQHF. This chain connects TRBV2 to TRBJ1-5, with D unclear. The CDR3 sequence is 14 residues long. Germline V gives CDR1 SNHLY, CDR2 FYNNEI. V lost 2 bases and J 1 base, leaving 6 bases between the germline ends.

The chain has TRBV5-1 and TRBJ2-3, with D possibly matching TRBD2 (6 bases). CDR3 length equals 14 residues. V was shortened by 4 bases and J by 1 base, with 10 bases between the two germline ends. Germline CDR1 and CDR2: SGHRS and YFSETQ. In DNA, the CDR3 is TGCGCCAGCAGCCCCCGCGGGGGCACAGATACGCAGTATTTT. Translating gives CASSPRGGTDTQYF. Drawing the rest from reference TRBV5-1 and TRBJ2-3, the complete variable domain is KAGVTQTPRYLIKTRGQQVTLSCSPISGHRSVSWYQQTPGQGLQFLFEYFSETQRNKGNFPGRFSGRQFSNSRSEMNVSTLELGDSALYLCASSPRGGTDTQYFGPGTRLTVL.

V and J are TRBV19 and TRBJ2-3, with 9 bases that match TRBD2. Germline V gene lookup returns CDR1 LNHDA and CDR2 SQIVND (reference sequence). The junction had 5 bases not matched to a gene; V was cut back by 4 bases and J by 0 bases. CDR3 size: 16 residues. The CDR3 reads CASSTLAGSSTDTQYF. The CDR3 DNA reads TGTGCCAGTAGTACCCTAGCGGGGAGTAGCACAGATACGCAGTATTTT.

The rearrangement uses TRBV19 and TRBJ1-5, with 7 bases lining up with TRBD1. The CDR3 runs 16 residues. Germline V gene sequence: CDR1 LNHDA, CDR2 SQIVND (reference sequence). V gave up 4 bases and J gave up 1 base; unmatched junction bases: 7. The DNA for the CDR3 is TGTGCCAGTAGTAAGGGGGCCAGTAGAAGCAATCAGCCCCAGCATTTT. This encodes CASSKGASRSNQPQHF.

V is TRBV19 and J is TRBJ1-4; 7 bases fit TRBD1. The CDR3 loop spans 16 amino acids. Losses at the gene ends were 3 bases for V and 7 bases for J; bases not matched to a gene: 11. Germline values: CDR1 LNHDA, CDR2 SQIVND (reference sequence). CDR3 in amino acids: CASSISTGPLSEKLFF. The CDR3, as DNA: TGTGCCAGTAGTATTTCGACAGGGCCTCTGAGTGAAAAACTGTTTTTT. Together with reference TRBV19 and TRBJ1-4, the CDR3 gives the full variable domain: DGGITQSPKYLFRKEGQNVTLSCEQNLNHDAMYWYRQDPGQGLRLIYYSQIVNDFQKGDIAEGYSVSREKKESFPLTVTSAQKNPTAFYLCASSISTGPLSEKLFFGSGTQLSVL.